Following are 14 T cell receptor beta chains from one sample sequenced in a study of cytomegalovirus exposure and HLA in healthy donors. Sequenced by immunoSEQ multiplex PCR; TCRdb stores in-frame clones only, minus some. The table records 120,000 to 150,000 clones, roughly 90% of them present only once. The sample comprised PBMCs. The receptors come from a man between 18 and 35 years old in good health and CMV-seropositive.

This rearrangement joins TRBV28 to TRBJ1-2; D is perhaps TRBD1 (5 bases). Trimming cost V 6 bases and J 4 bases, with 15 bases left between them. The CDR3 runs to 14 residues. Germline V gene data show CDR1 as MDHEN and CDR2 as SYDVKM. Written as DNA, the CDR3 is TGTGCCAGCAGGGCAGGGCCTAGACTCTATGGCTACACCTTC. It translates to CASRAGPRLYGYTF.

CDR3 residues: CASSLEASSSYNEQFF. CDR3 nucleotide sequence: TGCGCCAGCAGCTTGGAAGCGTCGAGCTCCTACAATGAGCAGTTCTTC. This sequence joins TRBV5-1 and TRBJ2-1; D not resolved. Germline-derived CDR1 and CDR2 are SGHRS and YFSETQ. This CDR3 spans 16 amino acids. Deletions cut 0 bases from V and 0 bases from J, with 10 bases between.

The chain joins TRBV28 to TRBJ2-2; D remains ambiguous. Germline assignment: CDR1 MDHEN and CDR2 SYDVKM. CDR3 length equals 12 residues. Trimming took off 8 bases at V and 1 base at J, with 5 bases between the two ends. The CDR3 here is CASGRNTGELFF. CDR3 DNA sequence: TGTGCCAGCGGCCGGAACACCGGGGAGCTGTTTTTT.

This chain uses TRBV28 with TRBJ1-6; the match to TRBD1 covers 9 bases. Germline loops: CDR1 MDHEN, CDR2 SYDVKM. Trimming at V came to 4 bases and at J to 14 bases, leaving 9 bases not matched to a gene. CDR3 length: 14 amino acids. Written as DNA, the CDR3 is TGTGCCAGCAGTTCCGGGACAGGGAGGATAGCCCTCCACTTT. As protein: CASSSGTGRIALHF.

The V and J genes are TRBV19 and TRBJ1-2; D unresolved. There are 13 residues in the CDR3. Per germline, CDR1 LNHDA and CDR2 SQIVND (reference sequence). Deletions cut 1 base from V and 0 bases from J, with 3 bases between. The CDR3 bases are TGTGCCAGTAGTATAGCTCCTAACTATGGCTACACCTTC. It encodes CASSIAPNYGYTF.

The rearrangement uses TRBV27 and TRBJ1-2; TRBD1 agrees at 7 bases. This CDR3 has 13 residues. The V segment lost 5 bases and the J segment 10 bases; nucleotides outside the gene matches: 10. Germline V gives CDR1 MNHEY, CDR2 SMNVEV (reference sequence). CDR3 sequence reads: CASSKGAGSVYTF. CDR3 nucleotides: TGTGCCAGCAGTAAGGGGGCAGGGTCAGTCTACACCTTC.

The rearrangement joins TRBV6-5 to TRBJ2-7, with D unclear. The CDR3 is made up of 14 amino acids. Trimming removed 2 bases at V and 1 base at J, with 9 bases between. Per germline, CDR1 MNHEY and CDR2 SVGAGI. The CDR3 loop is CASSYDTVSYEQYF. DNA of the CDR3: TGTGCCAGCAGTTACGATACAGTATCCTACGAGCAGTACTTC.

The chain couples TRBV18 to TRBJ1-1; unclear D gene. V was pared by 0 bases and J by 5 bases, with 10 bases between. The CDR3 loop spans 14 amino acids. Germline V gives CDR1 KGHSH, CDR2 LQKENI. Here the CDR3 DNA reads TGTGCCAGCTCACCACCTGGAGGGAGGACTGAAGCTTTCTTT. Protein sequence: CASSPPGGRTEAFF.

This chain links TRBV5-4 with TRBJ2-5, with 11 bases fitting TRBD2. The CDR3 has 17 residues. Trimming took 4 bases from V and 5 from J; bases not matched to a gene: 13. Germline assignment: CDR1 SGHNT and CDR2 YYREEE (reference sequence). The CDR3 sequence is CASSPLAGGPAGETQYF. In DNA, the CDR3 is TGTGCCAGCAGCCCGTTAGCGGGAGGGCCGGCGGGGGAGACCCAGTACTTC.

This chain connects TRBV13 to TRBJ2-1, with TRBD2 identical over 8 bases. Germline V CDR1 and CDR2: PRHDT, FYEKMQ (reference sequence). The CDR3 is 15 amino acids. V lost 5 bases, J lost 4 bases, and 7 bases stayed unmatched. The CDR3 DNA sequence: TGTGCCAGCAGCCTTACTAGCGGAGCTTACAATGAGCAGTTCTTC. This encodes CASSLTSGAYNEQFF.

The rearrangement uses TRBV6-4 and TRBJ2-1, with D perhaps TRBD1 (6 bases). Per the germline V gene, CDR1 is MRHNA and CDR2 is SNTAGT. CDR3 length: 15 residues. Trimming cost V 3 bases and J 3 bases, with 12 bases left between them. The CDR3 is CASSERGTNYNEQFF. The CDR3, as DNA: TGTGCCAGCAGTGAGCGAGGGACAAACTACAATGAGCAGTTCTTC.

The chain employs TRBV5-6 and TRBJ1-4; D possibly corresponds to TRBD1 (5 bases). Germline CDR1 SGHDT, CDR2 YYEEEE. The V and J ends lost 4 bases and 4 bases respectively, with 14 bases between them. CDR3 length: 15 amino acids. The CDR3 region has the DNA TGTGCCAGCAGCGGGCCGGGACTGAATAATGAAAAACTGTTTTTT. Translation gives CASSGPGLNNEKLFF.

The rearrangement joins TRBV4-2 to TRBJ1-1; possible D gene TRBD1, 6 bases. Trimming shortened V by 0 bases and J by 0 bases, and 20 bases separated the two germline ends. The V gene's germline CDR1 is LGHNA and CDR2 YNFKEQ. This CDR3 comprises 19 residues. CDR3 amino acids: CASSQDRGTGLGMNTEAFF. The CDR3 nucleotides are TGTGCCAGCAGCCAAGATAGGGGGACGGGTTTGGGCATGAACACTGAAGCTTTCTTT.

V gene TRBV6-5 combines with J gene TRBJ2-1, with 8 bases lining up with TRBD1. With 7 bases clipped from V and 2 bases from J, the junction kept 4 bases outside the gene matches. From germline, CDR1 is MNHEY and CDR2 SVGAGI. The CDR3 covers 14 residues. The CDR3 region has the DNA TGTGCCAGCAACGAACAGGGGGCCTACAATGAGCAGTTCTTC. Amino acids: CASNEQGAYNEQFF.